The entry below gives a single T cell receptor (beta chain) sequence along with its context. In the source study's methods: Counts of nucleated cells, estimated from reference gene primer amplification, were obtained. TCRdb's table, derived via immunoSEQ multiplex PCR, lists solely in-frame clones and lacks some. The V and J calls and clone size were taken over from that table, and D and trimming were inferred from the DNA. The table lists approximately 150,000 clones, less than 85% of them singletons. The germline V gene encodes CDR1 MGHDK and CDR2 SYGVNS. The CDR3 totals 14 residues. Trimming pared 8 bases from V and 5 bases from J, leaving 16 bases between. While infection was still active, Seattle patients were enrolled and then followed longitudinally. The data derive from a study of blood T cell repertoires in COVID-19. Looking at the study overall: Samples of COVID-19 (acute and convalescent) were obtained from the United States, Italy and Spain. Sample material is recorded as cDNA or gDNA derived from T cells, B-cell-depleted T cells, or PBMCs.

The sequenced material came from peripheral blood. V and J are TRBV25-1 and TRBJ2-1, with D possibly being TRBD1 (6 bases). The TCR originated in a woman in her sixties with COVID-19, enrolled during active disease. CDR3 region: CASGEGHINNEQFF. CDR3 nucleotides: TGTGCCAGCGGAGAGGGACACATTAACAATGAGCAGTTCTTC.